This paragraph reports one T cell receptor beta chain. This entry comes from a study of blood T cell repertoires in COVID-19. Across the whole study: T cells, B-cell-depleted T cells, or PBMCs provided the cDNA or gDNA that served as material.

In the original workflow: Counts of nucleated cells, estimated from reference gene primer amplification, were obtained. Generated by immunoSEQ multiplex PCR, the TCRdb table keeps only in-frame clones and is missing some. That table supplies the V and J calls and clone size; D and trimming were determined from the DNA. The sample includes over 200,000 clones, roughly nine tenths seen only once; the top ten take more than 5.5%. V lost 10 bases and J lost 2, with 17 bases in between. The V gene's germline CDR1 is SNHLY and CDR2 FYNNEI. The CDR3 has 14 residues. This TCR was recovered from a man aged 55 to 69 who had recovered from COVID-19. The chain joins TRBV2 to TRBJ1-2, with a possible D match to TRBD1 (6 bases). Sequencing used peripheral blood. CDR3 sequence: CANPPQGRNYGYTF. The CDR3 DNA is TGTGCCAACCCTCCACAGGGTAGGAACTATGGCTACACCTTC.